The 28 T cell receptor beta chains listed next were all sequenced from one sample in a study of T cell responses to AZD1222 COVID-19 vaccine. Generated by immunoSEQ multiplex PCR, the TCRdb table keeps only in-frame clones and is missing some. The table has approximately 160,000 clones, around 93% seen once. The sample here was peripheral blood, taken on day 0 of AZD1222 vaccination. The receptor source for this set is an adult in good health.

This chain links TRBV5-4 with TRBJ1-1; no firm D call. CDR1 and CDR2 (germline): SGHNT, YYREEE (reference sequence). The V and J ends lost 1 base and 1 base respectively, with 5 bases between them. The CDR3 has 13 amino acids. The CDR3 sequence: CASSLWGNTEAFF. The CDR3 nucleotides are TGTGCCAGCAGCTTGTGGGGGAACACTGAAGCTTTCTTT.

This clone came up once. The chain couples TRBV10-3 to TRBJ1-5; D may be TRBD1 (5 bases). This CDR3 comprises 17 residues. Germline V CDR1 and CDR2: ENHRY, SYGVKD. Trimming cost V 3 bases and J 1 base, with 16 bases left between them. The chain's CDR3 is CAISENRGWGSNQPQHF. CDR3 nucleotide sequence: TGTGCCATCAGTGAAAACCGGGGTTGGGGGAGCAATCAGCCCCAGCATTTT.

The V and J genes are TRBV28 and TRBJ2-6, with TRBD1 identical over 9 bases. Looked up from germline, CDR1 is MDHEN and CDR2 is SYDVKM. J lost 0 bases, V lost 4 bases, and 7 bases had no gene match. This CDR3 is built from 18 residues. For the CDR3, the DNA is TGTGCCAGCAGTTCCCGGACAGGGGTCAGCTCTGGGGCCAACGTCCTGACTTTC. Encoded protein: CASSSRTGVSSGANVLTF.

The chain uses TRBV6-2 or TRBV6-3 and TRBJ2-1; TRBD1 agrees at 10 bases. Germline CDR1 MNHEY, CDR2 SVGEGT. The length of the CDR3 is 15 residues. Trimming removed 2 bases from V and 9 bases from J; junction bases left unmatched: 7. Here the CDR3 DNA reads TGTGCCAGCAGTTACGAGGGACAGGGGCGACGTGAGCAGTTCTTC. Amino acids: CASSYEGQGRREQFF.

J is TRBJ1-1 and V is TRBV7-9; D gene uncertain. Germline loops: CDR1 SEHNR, CDR2 FQNEAQ (reference sequence). This CDR3 comprises 12 residues. With 2 bases removed from V and 4 bases from J, the gap between germline ends came to 5 bases. CDR3 nucleotide sequence: TGTGCCAGCAGCTTACAGTTCACTGAAGCTTTCTTT. Its protein is CASSLQFTEAFF. Drawing the rest from reference TRBV7-9 and TRBJ1-1, the complete variable domain is DTGVSQNPRHKITKRGQNVTFRCDPISEHNRLYWYRQTLGQGPEFLTYFQNEAQLEKSRLLSDRFSAERPKGSFSTLEIQRTEQGDSAMYLCASSLQFTEAFFGQGTRLTVV.

This clone was recorded a few times. V usage is TRBV3-1 (or the pseudogene TRBV3-2) and J usage is TRBJ2-1; 9 positions match TRBD2. V shed 4 bases and J 10 bases; nucleotides not matched to a gene: 14. This CDR3 region has 16 residues. Germline V gene sequence: CDR1 LGHDT, CDR2 YNNKEL (reference sequence). CDR3 residues: CASSPGLATRGGEQFF. The CDR3 nucleotides are TGTGCCAGCAGCCCAGGACTAGCGACGAGAGGCGGCGAGCAGTTCTTC.

The CDR3 DNA reads as TGCAGCGTCATCTTGCTGGGCACCTCACAAGATACGCAGTATTTT. Translation gives CSVILLGTSQDTQYF. The rearrangement joins TRBV29-1 to TRBJ2-3; no firm D call. The V end lost 6 bases, the J end lost 5 bases, and 21 bases lay between the germline ends. The length of the CDR3 is 15 residues. CDR1 is SQVTM, CDR2 ANQGSEA, per germline.

The rearrangement uses TRBV9 and TRBJ2-7; 7 bases fit TRBD2. CDR3 length: 14 amino acids. Germline values: CDR1 SGDLS, CDR2 YYNGEE. Trimming took 0 bases from V and 1 from J; bases not matched to a gene: 1. CDR3 residues: CASSVEGLSYEQYF. The DNA for the CDR3 is TGTGCCAGCAGCGTAGAGGGACTATCCTACGAGCAGTACTTC.

This chain links TRBV10-3 with TRBJ1-1; a weak D match, TRBD1 (5 bases). Germline loops: CDR1 ENHRY, CDR2 SYGVKD. The CDR3 spans 14 residues. The ends were cut back, 1 base at V and 3 bases at J, with 9 bases in the middle. CDR3: CAISEYRGDTEAFF. The DNA of the CDR3 is TGTGCCATCAGTGAGTATCGAGGGGACACTGAAGCTTTCTTT.

The chain combines TRBV6-4 with TRBJ1-3, with D tentatively TRBD1 (5 bases). Germline CDR1 is MRHNA and CDR2 is SNTAGT. The CDR3 covers 13 residues. Trimming took 11 bases from V and 5 from J, leaving 16 bases between them. The CDR3 region is CAWRLGGRNTIYF. The CDR3 nucleotides are TGTGCCTGGAGGTTGGGGGGTAGAAACACCATATATTTT.

This sequence joins TRBV6-2 or TRBV6-3 and TRBJ1-1, with 11 bases matching TRBD1. CDR1 and CDR2 from the germline V gene are MNHEY and SVGEGT. This CDR3 is 17 amino acids long. V lost 4 bases to trimming and J lost 1 base; unmatched junction nucleotides: 8. The CDR3 nucleotides read TGTGCCAGCAGTTTCCCTGGACAGGGGGCGCCGAACACTGAAGCTTTCTTT. Protein sequence: CASSFPGQGAPNTEAFF.

The chain has TRBV28 and TRBJ1-2; TRBD1 might be the D (5 bases). Between the trimmed V and J ends, which lost 5 bases and 4 bases, there was a span of 8 bases. Germline CDR1 is MDHEN and CDR2 is SYDVKM. The CDR3 is made up of 12 amino acids. CDR3 loop: CASSPGTYGYTF. The CDR3 region has the DNA TGTGCCAGCAGTCCCGGGACCTATGGCTACACCTTC.

V and J are TRBV27 and TRBJ1-1; maybe TRBD1 (5 bases). Germline lookup yields CDR1 MNHEY and CDR2 SMNVEV (reference sequence). Between the trimmed V and J ends, which lost 5 bases and 3 bases, there was a span of 16 bases. The CDR3 runs 15 residues. The CDR3 region has the DNA TGTGCCAGCAGTACCTGGGCCCCGGGGGACACTGAAGCTTTCTTT. As protein: CASSTWAPGDTEAFF.

The chain couples TRBV30 to TRBJ2-1; possible D gene TRBD2, 6 bases. The germline CDR1 and CDR2 sequences are GTSNPN and SVGIG (reference sequence). Trimming left V 4 bases short and J 9 bases short, with 19 bases between. There are 14 residues in the CDR3. The CDR3 spells CAWKSGSHAGEQFF. The CDR3 DNA reads TGTGCCTGGAAGTCCGGGAGCCACGCGGGTGAGCAGTTCTTC.

The chain joins TRBV3-1 (or the pseudogene TRBV3-2) to TRBJ2-1, with 7 bases lining up with TRBD1. J lost 8 bases, V lost 4 bases, and 11 bases had no gene match. The germline CDR1 and CDR2 sequences are LGHDT and YNNKEL (reference sequence). The CDR3 loop spans 15 amino acids. This CDR3 reads CASSPGTAKGDEQFF. Here the CDR3 DNA reads TGTGCCAGCAGCCCCGGGACAGCCAAGGGGGATGAGCAGTTCTTC.

The chain joins TRBV3-1 (or the pseudogene TRBV3-2) to TRBJ2-1, with D perhaps TRBD2 (5 bases). CDR1 is LGHDT, CDR2 YNNKEL, per germline (reference sequence). Deletions cut 7 bases from V and 6 bases from J, with 16 bases between. The CDR3 length is 14 residues. In DNA form, the CDR3 reads TGTGCCAGCACACGAGGCATAGCGATCAATGAGCAGTTCTTC. The encoded protein is CASTRGIAINEQFF.

The genes are TRBV10-3 and TRBJ1-5; D is perhaps TRBD1 (5 bases). The CDR3 totals 13 residues. Trimming left V 10 bases short and J 1 base short, with 11 bases between. Looked up from germline, CDR1 is ENHRY and CDR2 is SYGVKD. The CDR3 DNA sequence: TGTGCCACGACCCAGGGAAGCAATCAGCCCCAGCATTTT. Its protein is CATTQGSNQPQHF.

The chain carries TRBV9 and TRBJ1-2; no clear D. Per germline, CDR1 SGDLS and CDR2 YYNGEE. Trimming pared 3 bases from V and 6 bases from J, leaving 3 bases between. The CDR3 extends over 10 amino acids. The CDR3 region is CASSGDGYTF. For the CDR3, the DNA is TGTGCCAGCAGCGGAGATGGCTACACCTTC.

The gene calls are TRBV23-1 and TRBJ2-7, with 7 positions matching TRBD1. TRBV23-1 carries the ORF label, with uncertain function. V lost 2 bases to trimming and J lost 3 bases; unmatched junction nucleotides: 19. The CDR3 extends over 19 amino acids. For the CDR3, the DNA is TGCGCCAGCAGTCAACATGCTCCTCTACGAGAGGGGGCAATCTACGAGCAGTACTTC. This encodes CASSQHAPLREGAIYEQYF.

The chain uses TRBV25-1 and TRBJ1-1; no clear D. Trimming pared 5 bases from V and 5 bases from J, leaving 9 bases between. Germline values: CDR1 MGHDK, CDR2 SYGVNS. CDR3 length: 12 amino acids. The CDR3, as DNA: TGTGCCAGCAGTTTTGAAGGGACTGAAGCTTTCTTT. It yields the protein CASSFEGTEAFF.

This clone was seen a single time. The J gene is TRBJ2-7, the V gene TRBV14; D is unclear. The germline V and J ends were trimmed by 4 bases and 9 bases, with 19 bases remaining between them. Germline CDR1 reads SGHDN; CDR2 reads FVKESK. The CDR3 length is 14 residues. The CDR3 region is CASSPPRITTRQYF. CDR3 nucleotides: TGTGCCAGCAGCCCTCCCAGGATTACTACGAGGCAGTACTTC.

The V gene is TRBV27, the J gene TRBJ1-6, with 10 bases aligning to TRBD1. Looked up from germline, CDR1 is MNHEY and CDR2 is SMNVEV (reference sequence). V dropped 5 bases and J dropped 13; count of bases not matched to a gene: 14. The CDR3 runs 16 residues. In DNA, the CDR3 is TGTGCCAGCAGTAAATCCCCCCGGGACAGGGGTTTCCCCCTCCACTTT. Translated, it gives CASSKSPRDRGFPLHF.

The chain uses TRBV3-1 (or the pseudogene TRBV3-2) and TRBJ2-6, with 11 bases fitting TRBD1. The V and J ends lost 6 bases and 2 bases, in that order; junction bases with no gene match: 6. The germline CDR1 and CDR2 sequences are LGHDT and YNNKEL (reference sequence). The CDR3 is made up of 17 amino acids. The CDR3 DNA reads as TGTGCCAGCAGTTCCGGGACAGGGGGAGCTGGGGCCAACGTCCTGACTTTC. It codes for CASSSGTGGAGANVLTF.

This chain's CDR3 is CASSLGGSGQETQYF. In nucleotides, the CDR3 is TGTGCCAGCAGCTTAGGGGGATCAGGGCAAGAGACCCAGTACTTC. This sequence joins TRBV7-2 and TRBJ2-5, with D possibly TRBD1 on 5 matching bases. Trimming pared 1 base from V and 2 bases from J, leaving 11 bases between. Germline V CDR1 and CDR2: SGHTA, FQGNSA. The CDR3 totals 15 residues.

This chain links TRBV19 with TRBJ2-1, with TRBD2 matching 8 bases. J lost 8 bases, V lost 4 bases, and 7 bases had no gene match. CDR1 and CDR2 (germline): LNHDA, SQIVND (reference sequence). This CDR3 spans 14 amino acids. This CDR3 is CASSTSGSGYEQFF. The CDR3 DNA reads TGTGCCAGTAGTACTAGCGGGTCGGGCTATGAGCAGTTCTTC.

The chain links TRBV5-1 to TRBJ2-2, with D maybe TRBD1 (6 bases). This CDR3 contains 18 residues. Germline V lookup: CDR1 SGHRS, CDR2 YFSETQ. Trimming took off 1 base at V and 4 bases at J, with 20 bases between the two ends. The CDR3 spells CASSLFGGPGESTGELFF. The CDR3 DNA sequence: TGCGCCAGCAGCTTGTTTGGTGGTCCAGGGGAGAGCACCGGGGAGCTGTTTTTT.

The chain has TRBV4-1 and TRBJ1-1; D uncertain. Germline V gene sequence: CDR1 MGHRA, CDR2 YSYEKL. Trimming removed 2 bases from V and 0 bases from J, with 4 bases in between. The CDR3 extends over 13 amino acids. CDR3 coding DNA: TGCGCCAGCAGCCAACCGCTGAACACTGAAGCTTTCTTT. Encoded protein: CASSQPLNTEAFF.

This chain links TRBV6-1 with TRBJ2-7, with D possibly matching TRBD2 (5 bases). Germline assignment: CDR1 MNHNS and CDR2 SASEGT. V was shortened by 1 base and J by 6 bases, with 16 bases between the two germline ends. The CDR3 has 15 residues. CDR3 region: CASSEGVSGMGEQYF. Written as DNA, the CDR3 is TGTGCCAGCAGTGAAGGCGTATCCGGGATGGGCGAGCAGTACTTC.